The 2 T cell receptor beta chains below were found in one sample sequenced in a study of shared clonotypes between healthy human individuals. Some clones are missing from TCRdb's copy, which holds only in-frame ones; the method was immunoSEQ multiplex PCR. Among some 2,500,000 clones listed, 85% to 95% were seen once. Sequenced sample: naive CD4+ T cells from PBMCs. Sample subset: CD45RA+ positively selected. These receptor sequences come from a man in his late teens or twenties in good health. Some clones in this sample may be carry-over from other donors' samples.

The rearrangement links TRBV5-1 to TRBJ2-1, with 8 bases identical to TRBD2. CDR3 length: 21 amino acids. Trimming removed 4 bases from V and 0 bases from J; junction bases left unmatched: 21. CDR1 and CDR2 from the germline V gene are SGHRS and YFSETQ. CDR3 sequence reads: CASSLPSGGRLANSSYNEQFF. The CDR3 bases are TGCGCCAGCAGCCTGCCTTCCGGGGGGCGACTAGCGAATAGCTCCTACAATGAGCAGTTCTTC.

This chain joins TRBV28 and TRBJ2-7, with D unresolved. This CDR3 region has 13 residues. Trimming took 5 bases from V and 3 from J, leaving 11 bases between them. Germline CDR1 and CDR2: MDHEN and SYDVKM. CDR3 protein: CASSNTAFYEQYF. The CDR3 nucleotides are TGTGCCAGCAGTAATACAGCCTTCTACGAGCAGTACTTC.